This T cell receptor (beta chain) was captured by sequencing in a study of blood T cell repertoires in COVID-19. For the study at large: Sources were T cells, B-cell-depleted T cells, or PBMCs; the material itself was cDNA or gDNA.

The germline V gene encodes CDR1 KGHSH and CDR2 LQKENI. V lost 0 bases and J 7 bases, leaving 18 bases between the germline ends. The CDR3 is 16 amino acids. TCRdb's copy holds only in-frame clones and misses some; the assay was immunoSEQ multiplex PCR. The sample has 150,000 or so clones; around four fifths are singletons. Participants spanned ages roughly 18 to 95 years and resided in 20 to 30 US areas. V and J are TRBV18 and TRBJ1-2, with TRBD1 as a possible D gene (5 bases). This clonotype was sampled from a woman in her fifties or sixties who had recovered from COVID-19. The sequencing input was PBMCs or T cells enriched from blood (not recorded which). CDR3 residues: CASSPPGGAGRSGYTF. CDR3 nucleotides: TGTGCCAGCTCACCACCGGGAGGGGCCGGTAGATCTGGCTACACCTTC.